These 9 T cell receptor beta chains came from one sample sequenced in a study of glioma-infiltrating T cells. TCR alpha and beta CDR3 regions were amplified from RNA using iRepertoire nested multiplex PCR. TCRdb re-analysed the multiplex PCR reads in MiXCR, keeping a single row per CDR3 protein. The table has tens of thousands of distinct CDR3 sequences, about 40% seen once. Source material: glioma tissue, nonneoplastic brain tissue, or PBMCs (not recorded which). The receptor source for this set is a human donor with low-grade glioma or glioblastoma, undergoing nonglioma brain surgery, or in good health (not recorded which).

The chain carries TRBV4-1 and TRBJ1-2, with D unresolved. Trimming shortened V by 1 base and J by 7 bases, and 13 bases separated the two germline ends. CDR1 is MGHRA, CDR2 YSYEKL, per germline. There are 14 residues in the CDR3. CDR3 in DNA: TGCGCCAGCAGCCAAGTGGACGTAGCCTGTGGCTACACCTTC. Translating gives CASSQVDVACGYTF.

A remark on this clonotype: Without the conserved terminal phenylalanine or tryptophan, this CDR3 likely stems from a read error. This chain uses TRBV5-1 with TRBJ1-1, with 7 bases that match TRBD1. Looked up from germline, CDR1 is SGHRS and CDR2 is YFSETQ. The CDR3 length is 16 residues. CDR3 in amino acids: CASSLEGRLGGTGAFS. CDR3 DNA sequence: TGCGCCAGCAGCTTGGAGGGGAGATTAGGGGGCACTGGAGCTTTCTCT.

This clonotype was seen repeatedly, ten times or more. The chain joins TRBV19 to TRBJ1-1; no definite D call. The CDR3 sequence is 14 residues long. Germline values: CDR1 LNHDA, CDR2 SQIVND (reference sequence). Trimming cost V 5 bases and J 3 bases, with 13 bases left between them. CDR3 in amino acids: CASSASALDTEAFF. Written as DNA, the CDR3 is TGTGCCAGTAGTGCCTCAGCTTTGGACACTGAAGCTTTCTTT.

The table lists this clonotype with many counts. DNA for the CDR3: TGCAGCGTTGTAAGGCTAGCGGGAGTAGCCCCCTACAATGAGCAGTTCTTC. Protein sequence: CSVVRLAGVAPYNEQFF. The chain uses TRBV29-1 and TRBJ2-1; 10 positions agree with TRBD2. V shed 4 bases, J shed 2 bases, and the junction held 11 bases outside the gene matches. The CDR3 has 17 amino acids. CDR1 is SQVTM and CDR2 is ANQGSEA in the germline V gene.

This clonotype has a count of ten or more. The rearrangement uses TRBV7-2 and TRBJ2-7, with D possibly matching TRBD2 (6 bases). There are 14 residues in the CDR3. Germline CDR1 and CDR2: SGHTA and FQGNSA. V lost 4 bases, J lost 2 bases, and 12 bases lay in between. The CDR3 region is CASSSGTGAYEQYF. Written as DNA, the CDR3 is TGTGCCAGCAGCTCCGGGACTGGCGCCTACGAGCAGTACTTC.

As concerns this clonotype: Without the conserved terminal phenylalanine or tryptophan, this CDR3 likely stems from a read error. This CDR3 is CAISGQLSNRPQHL. The CDR3 nucleotides are TGTGCCATCAGCGGACAGCTAAGCAATCGGCCCCAGCATCTT. The chain combines TRBV10-3 with TRBJ1-5, with D possibly being TRBD1 (6 bases). CDR3 length equals 14 residues. Germline CDR1 reads ENHRY; CDR2 reads SYGVKD.

This clonotype was observed a few times. Here the CDR3 reads CTSSLNGRAGELFF. Here the CDR3 DNA reads TGTACCAGCAGCTTAAATGGGAGGGCCGGGGAGCTGTTTTTT. V usage is TRBV7-2 and J usage is TRBJ2-2; TRBD2 agrees at 7 bases. Germline CDR1 is SGHTA and CDR2 is FQGNSA. J lost 6 bases, V lost 2 bases, and 3 bases had no gene match. The CDR3 loop spans 14 amino acids.

This clonotype was seen repeatedly, ten times or more. The CDR3 nucleotides read TGTGCCAGTAGTATAGTACGAGGGGAAGGAACTAATGAAAAACTGTTTTTT. This gives the protein CASSIVRGEGTNEKLFF. The gene calls are TRBV19 and TRBJ1-4; a possible D gene is TRBD1 (5 bases). Trimming removed 1 base from V and 1 base from J, with 13 bases in between. Germline CDR1 reads LNHDA; CDR2 reads SQIVND (reference sequence). CDR3 length: 17 residues.

The chain recombines TRBV6-1 with TRBJ2-7; D gene uncertain. V dropped 10 bases and J dropped 2 bases, with 15 bases sitting between them. The CDR3 covers 13 residues. Germline V gives CDR1 MNHNS, CDR2 SASEGT. CDR3 bases: TGTGCCAACAGCGCATGGTTGACCTACGAGCAGTACTTC. Its translation is CANSAWLTYEQYF.